This T cell receptor beta chain originates from a study of Graves' ophthalmopathy and Graves' hyperthyroidism. Scientists amplified the TCR beta CDR3 regions from RNA transcripts. The first-round RT-PCR employed HTBI primers together with the Qiagen OneStep RT-PCR kit. A multiplex PCR was then performed as the second round. TCRdb reanalysed the multiplex PCR reads using MiXCR and keeps one entry per CDR3 protein. The data contain over 200,000 distinct CDR3 sequences, over 25% of them singletons. Establishment of the diagnosis relied upon clinical symptoms, serum thyroxine, TRAb, thyroid ultrasound and orbital computed tomography. This clonotype was recorded at least ten times. No antigen is known for it. CDR3 size: 14 residues. V lost 5 bases, J lost 6 bases, and 6 bases stayed unmatched. Study results and caveats: Blood was where most expanded thyroid clonotypes above 0.001 frequency also turned up.

This sequence was found in a man between 50 and 59 years old with Graves' ophthalmopathy. This rearrangement joins TRBV12-3 or TRBV12-4 to TRBJ1-1; TRBD1 matches 10 bases. The sample taken for sequencing was peripheral blood. CDR3 nucleotide sequence: TGTGCCAGCAGTCTCGGGACAGGGGCTGCTGAAGCTTTCTTT. Its translation is CASSLGTGAAEAFF.